One T cell receptor (beta chain) is described in this entry. The antigen remains undetermined. CDR1 KGHSH and CDR2 LQKENI come from the germline V gene. CDR3 size: 13 residues. J was trimmed by 6 bases and V by 4 bases; bases with no gene match: 3. This sample is part of a study of cytomegalovirus exposure and HLA in healthy donors. Looking at the study overall: An early release of data contained approximately 80 million unique TCRs, which came from HLA-typed donors. Broader study findings: The authors enumerated around 150 TCR beta chains as linked to cytomegalovirus.

A multiplex PCR was run with 60 Vbeta primers and 13 Jbeta primers. The table came from immunoSEQ multiplex PCR; TCRdb's copy has only in-frame clones and leaves some out. The sample lists around 130,000 clones, 65% to 85% seen once, with roughly 1.8% in the top ten. The rearrangement joins TRBV18 to TRBJ2-7; 10 bases match TRBD1. What was sequenced was PBMCs. The clonotype comes from a woman between 40 and 55 years old in good health and CMV-seronegative. CDR3 DNA: TGTGCCAGCTCACTCCGGGACAGGGGCGAGCAGTACTTC. Protein sequence: CASSLRDRGEQYF.